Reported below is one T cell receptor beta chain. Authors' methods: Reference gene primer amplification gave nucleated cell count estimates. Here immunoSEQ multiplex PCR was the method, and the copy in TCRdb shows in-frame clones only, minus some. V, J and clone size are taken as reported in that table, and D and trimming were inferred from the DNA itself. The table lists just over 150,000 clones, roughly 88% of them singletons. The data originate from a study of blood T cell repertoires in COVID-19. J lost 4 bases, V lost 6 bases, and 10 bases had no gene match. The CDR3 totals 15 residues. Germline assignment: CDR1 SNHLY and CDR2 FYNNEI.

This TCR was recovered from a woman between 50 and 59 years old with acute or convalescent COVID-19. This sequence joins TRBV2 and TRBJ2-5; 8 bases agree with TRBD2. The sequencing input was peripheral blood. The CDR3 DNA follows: TGTGCCAGCAGCGCCACTAGCGGAGGGGGAGAGACCCAGTACTTC. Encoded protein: CASSATSGGGETQYF.